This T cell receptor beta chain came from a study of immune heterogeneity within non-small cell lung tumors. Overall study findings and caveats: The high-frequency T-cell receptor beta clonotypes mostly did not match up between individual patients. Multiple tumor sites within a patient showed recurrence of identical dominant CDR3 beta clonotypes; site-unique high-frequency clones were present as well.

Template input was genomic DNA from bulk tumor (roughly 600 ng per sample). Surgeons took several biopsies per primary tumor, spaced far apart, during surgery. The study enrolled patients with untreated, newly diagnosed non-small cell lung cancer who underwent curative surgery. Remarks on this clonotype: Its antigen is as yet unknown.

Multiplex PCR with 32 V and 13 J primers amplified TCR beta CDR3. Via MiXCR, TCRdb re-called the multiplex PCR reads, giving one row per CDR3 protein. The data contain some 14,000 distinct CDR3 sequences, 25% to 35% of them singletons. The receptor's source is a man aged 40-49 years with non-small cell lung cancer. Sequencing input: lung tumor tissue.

The chain's CDR3 is CATSDPTSVYTDTQYF. CDR3 bases: TGTGCCACCAGTGACCCCACTAGCGTATACACAGATACGCAGTATTTT. The chain employs TRBV24-1 and TRBJ2-3, with 7 bases aligning to TRBD2. The J segment lost 2 bases and the V segment lost 4 bases, leaving 8 bases of the junction unmatched. This CDR3 is built from 16 residues. The V gene's germline CDR1 is KGHDR and CDR2 SFDVKD.